In this sample, the clone carrying this T cell receptor (beta chain) turned up a few times. Its target is not known. The authors used template switching to add a universal primer site and gave cDNA unique molecular identifiers. One entry per CDR3 protein, called by TCRdb with MiXCR from the 5' RACE reads. The sample yields some 690,000 distinct CDR3 sequences, 21% seen once. The sample belongs to a study of identical twins. Overall study findings and caveats: Invariant MAIT and iNKT cells are populations that could partly confound zero-insertion analyses.

This sample was also put to use in a study of T cells expressing NK-cell markers. That source notes: Seropositivity for HCMV was found in seven of the eight sequenced donors, with one seronegative. The study found these clonotypes also leading the CD3+CD56-NKG2C+ fraction in four donors.

Sequences were obtained from PBMCs. This receptor was obtained from a woman aged 18-29 years in good health.

The CDR3 DNA follows: TGCGCCAGCAGCCACGGAACCCGAGATACGCAGTATTTT. It yields the protein CASSHGTRDTQYF. V usage is TRBV4-3 and J usage is TRBJ2-3; no firm D call. Germline CDR1 reads LGHNA; CDR2 reads YSLEER. The CDR3 runs 13 residues. V lost 3 bases and J 5 bases, leaving 9 bases between the germline ends.